These T cell receptor beta chains were read from a single sample in a study of breast tumors, draining lymph nodes, adjacent tissues. TCRdb redid the calling of the multiplex PCR reads with MiXCR, one entry per CDR3 protein. Among roughly 15,000 distinct CDR3 sequences listed, 40% to 50% were seen once. The sequenced sample consisted of tumor-adjacent breast tissue. The source of these receptors is a female donor with breast cancer. Some clones in this sample may be carry-over from other donors' samples. Both conserved end residues are part of each CDR3. Rows give clone size only sometimes, using once, few, many, or a class for an expanded clone.

TRBV28	TRBJ1-6	many	CASSEDRGYNSPLHF
TRBV11-1	TRBJ2-1	many	CASSPRMAPAGGLGNEQFF
TRBV5-6	TRBJ2-3	many	CASSHLAGGADTQYF
TRBV4-3	TRBJ1-4	many	CASSQDVDLMKKLFF
TRBV11-2	TRBJ2-7	medium-sized	CASSRDRDSYEQYF
TRBV10-3	TRBJ1-4	many	CAISESGGEGDEKLFF
TRBV2	TRBJ1-3	few	CASSERGSIYF
TRBV7-8	TRBJ1-4	NA	CASRRTGSNEKLFF
TRBV7-2	TRBJ2-1	NA	CASSLNTGVGNEQFF
TRBV9	TRBJ2-2	NA	CASSPTGEAGELFF
TRBV5-6	TRBJ2-3	NA	CASSLRTAGDTQYF
TRBV2	TRBJ1-2	NA	CASSEADGRGYGYTF
TRBV20-1	TRBJ2-5	many	CSAPTSSGGGAGTQYF
TRBV19	TRBJ2-5	many	CASSIQTGGAGIQETQYF
TRBV10-3	TRBJ1-2	NA	CAISESGTANYGYTF
TRBV6-5	TRBJ1-6	many	CASNPRPNLVRVSPLHF
TRBV5-1	TRBJ2-2	NA	CASNLWAEGYGELFF
TRBV9	TRBJ2-5	NA	CASSASGTIQETQYF
TRBV14	TRBJ2-7	many	CASSHVGQGAREQYF
TRBV30	TRBJ1-3	many	CAWSFWTAGNTIYF
TRBV27	TRBJ1-2	many	CASSLYGFGGYTF
TRBV5-8	TRBJ2-7	NA	CASVQLDEQYF
TRBV6-5	TRBJ1-2	many	CASSHSARVVYGYTF
TRBV29-1	TRBJ2-1	NA	CSVVQSSYNEQFF
TRBV6-2/TRBV6-3	TRBJ2-1	NA	CASSSLAGGPGGEQFF
TRBV30	TRBJ2-7	NA	CAWSVYSGMDEQYF
TRBV7-9	TRBJ1-4	NA	CASSLASGGFNEKLFF
TRBV5-1	TRBJ2-3	NA	CASSRLAGATDTQYF
TRBV20-1	TRBJ1-5	many	CSARATGNQPQHF
TRBV10-1	TRBJ1-2	many	CASTSPGTGGYGYTF
TRBV2	TRBJ1-5	many	CASSVQGQSNQPQHF
TRBV5-1	TRBJ2-7	once	CASSLYPGTASYEQYF
TRBV6-5	TRBJ1-6	many	CASSHRDRGNNSPLHF
TRBV15	TRBJ1-1	NA	CATSAGIAGQGMSTEAFF
TRBV30	TRBJ2-7	NA	CAWRGGFEGGAYEQYF
TRBV29-1	TRBJ2-1	NA	CSVEGGGPGNEQFF
TRBV4-2	TRBJ2-3	NA	CASSQDQAGSGGTQYF
TRBV19	TRBJ2-2	NA	CASTALAGGTGELFF
TRBV5-6	TRBJ2-5	many	CASSLRSGGTETQYF
TRBV5-1	TRBJ2-5	many	CASSLTSGRARETQYF
TRBV12-3/TRBV12-4	TRBJ2-1	once	CASSFPGTSGSGTSREQFF
TRBV28	TRBJ1-4	NA	CASSTGTRDEKLFF
TRBV19	TRBJ2-3	many	CASSIRLAGGQDTQYF
TRBV7-9	TRBJ1-2	medium-sized	CASSLTGSYTF